This record concerns one T cell receptor beta chain sequence. Germline V gene sequence: CDR1 SNHLY, CDR2 FYNNEI. The V end lost 8 bases, the J end lost 2 bases, and 10 bases lay between the germline ends. The CDR3 sequence is 12 residues long. TCRdb reprocessed the RT-PCR reads via MiXCR and lists one record per CDR3 protein. This table holds about 680,000 distinct CDR3 sequences, approximately 15% found once. Sequenced input: memory CD4+ T cells from blood. The gene calls are TRBV2 and TRBJ2-7; D is perhaps TRBD1 (5 bases). This TCR derives from a female donor in good health, serving as a healthy control. The CDR3 nucleotides read TGTGCCAGCCTACAGGAGACCTACGAGCAGTACTTC. Its protein product is CASLQETYEQYF.